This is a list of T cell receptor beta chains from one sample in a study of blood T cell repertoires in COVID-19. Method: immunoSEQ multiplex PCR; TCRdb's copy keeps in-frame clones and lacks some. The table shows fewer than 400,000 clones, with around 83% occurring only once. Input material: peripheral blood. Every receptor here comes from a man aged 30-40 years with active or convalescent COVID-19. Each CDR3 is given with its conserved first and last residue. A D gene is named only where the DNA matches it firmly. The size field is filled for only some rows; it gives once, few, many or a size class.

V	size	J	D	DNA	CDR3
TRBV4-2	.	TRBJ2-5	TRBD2	TGTGCCAGCAGCCAAGAGAAGGGTTGGGTAGGCGGGGGAGAAGAGACCCAGTACTTC	CASSQEKGWVGGGEETQYF
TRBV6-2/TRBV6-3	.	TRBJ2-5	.	TGTGCCAGCAGTTACCGGGAGACCCAGTACTTC	CASSYRETQYF
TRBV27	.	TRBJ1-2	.	TGTGCCAGCAGTTTATCGCTGGGGCATGGCTACACCTTC	CASSLSLGHGYTF
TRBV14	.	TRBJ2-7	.	TGTGCCAGCAGCCATTATTTTTTCGGGACCTACGAGCAGTACTTC	CASSHYFFGTYEQYF
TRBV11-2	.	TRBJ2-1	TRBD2	TGTGCCAGCAGCTTGACTAGCGGCAATGAGCAGTTCTTC	CASSLTSGNEQFF
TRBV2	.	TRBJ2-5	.	TGTGCCAGCAGTGAGTCCCGACTAAACCAAGAGACCCAGTACTTC	CASSESRLNQETQYF
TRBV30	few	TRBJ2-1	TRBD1	TGTGCCTGGACCCGGGACAGCTACAATGAGCAGTTCTTC	CAWTRDSYNEQFF
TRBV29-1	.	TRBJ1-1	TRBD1	TGCAGCGCCCGGGACAGCTACATGAACACTGAAGCTTTCTTT	CSARDSYMNTEAFF
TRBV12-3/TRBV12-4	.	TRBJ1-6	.	TGTGCCAGCATGGTACAGGGTAATTCACCCCTCCACTTT	CASMVQGNSPLHF
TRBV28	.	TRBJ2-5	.	TGTGCCAGCAGTTTCCGCGCTAGCAGTGAGACCCAGTACTTC	CASSFRASSETQYF
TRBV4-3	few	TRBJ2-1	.	TGCGCCAGCAGCCAAGACAGGGGCTCCTACAATGAGCAGTTCTTC	CASSQDRGSYNEQFF
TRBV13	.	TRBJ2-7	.	TGTGCCAGTAGATTCAATGGCGAGCAGTACTTC	CASRFNGEQYF
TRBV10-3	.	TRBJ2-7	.	TGTGCCATCAGCGAAGGGACTCTGACCTACGAGCAGTACTTC	CAISEGTLTYEQYF
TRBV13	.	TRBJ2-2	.	TGTGCCAGCAGCCCCCCCGGCGGCGACACCGGGGAGCTGTTTTTT	CASSPPGGDTGELFF
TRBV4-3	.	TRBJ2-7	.	TGCGCCAGCAGCCAAGCCGAGTACTACGAGCAGTACTTC	CASSQAEYYEQYF